The TCR beta chain described here comes from a study of vaccination and CD4 T cells after COVID-19. Time point denoted: late sampling 161 to 241 days after vaccination in a few convalescent patients. Described treatment: roughly ten-day PBMC culture with coronavirus spike peptide pools or control peptides (ViraFEST assay). V gave up 2 bases and J gave up 3 bases; unmatched junction bases: 7. Looked up from germline, CDR1 is MNHEY and CDR2 is SVGEGT. The CDR3 covers 16 residues. A word on this clonotype: Its antigen is unidentified.

Study-level points and caveats: Spike mono-reactivity was the property of 304 of 307 vaccine-specific clones in convalescent patients.

The Oncomine TCR Beta short-read assay generated sequence data from the DNA of cultured CD4+ T cells. Genomic DNA was extracted from cultured CD4+ T cells. TCRdb reanalysed the PCR reads using MiXCR and keeps one entry per CDR3 protein. This sample has more than 15,000 distinct CDR3 sequences, with approximately 50% found just once. J is TRBJ2-7 and V is TRBV6-2 or TRBV6-3, with TRBD2 matching over 10 bases. The TCR originated in a human donor who had recovered from COVID-19. The sequences come from CD4+ T cells from blood, cultured in vitro, collected about 7 months after SARS-CoV-2 vaccination. The CDR3 bases are TGTGCCAGCAGTTACGTTGCTAGCGGGGGACTCTACGAGCAGTACTTC. As protein: CASSYVASGGLYEQYF.